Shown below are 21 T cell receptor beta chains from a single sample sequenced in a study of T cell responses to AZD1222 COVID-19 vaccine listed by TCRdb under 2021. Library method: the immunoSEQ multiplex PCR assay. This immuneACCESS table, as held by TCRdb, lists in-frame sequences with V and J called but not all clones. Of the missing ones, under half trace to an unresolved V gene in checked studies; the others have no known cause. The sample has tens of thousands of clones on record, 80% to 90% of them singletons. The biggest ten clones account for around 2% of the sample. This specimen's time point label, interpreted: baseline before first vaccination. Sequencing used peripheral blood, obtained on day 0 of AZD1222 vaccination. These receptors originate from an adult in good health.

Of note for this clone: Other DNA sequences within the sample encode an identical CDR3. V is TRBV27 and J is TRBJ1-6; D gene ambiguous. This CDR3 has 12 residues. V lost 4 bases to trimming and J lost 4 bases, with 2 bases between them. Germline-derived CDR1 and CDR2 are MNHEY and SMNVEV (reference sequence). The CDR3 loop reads CASSSYNSPLHF. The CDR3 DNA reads TGTGCCAGCAGTTCTTATAATTCACCCCTCCACTTT.

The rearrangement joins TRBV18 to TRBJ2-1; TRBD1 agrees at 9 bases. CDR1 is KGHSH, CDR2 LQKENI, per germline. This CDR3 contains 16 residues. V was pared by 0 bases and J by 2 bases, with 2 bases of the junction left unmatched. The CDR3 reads CASSPPGQGPYNEQFF. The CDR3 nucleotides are TGTGCCAGCTCACCACCGGGACAGGGTCCCTACAATGAGCAGTTCTTC.

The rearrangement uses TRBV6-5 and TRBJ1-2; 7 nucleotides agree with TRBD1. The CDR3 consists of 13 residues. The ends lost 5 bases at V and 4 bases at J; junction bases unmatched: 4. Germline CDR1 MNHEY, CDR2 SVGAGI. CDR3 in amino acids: CASSRGTAYGYTF. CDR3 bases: TGTGCCAGCAGTAGGGGGACAGCCTATGGCTACACCTTC.

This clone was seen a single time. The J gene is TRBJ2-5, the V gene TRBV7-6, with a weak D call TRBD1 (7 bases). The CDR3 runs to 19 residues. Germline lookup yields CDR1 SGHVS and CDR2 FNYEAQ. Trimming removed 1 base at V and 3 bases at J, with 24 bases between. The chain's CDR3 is CASSLVLSRYRGGEETQYF. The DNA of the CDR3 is TGTGCCAGCAGCTTAGTTCTATCTAGATACAGGGGAGGCGAAGAGACCCAGTACTTC.

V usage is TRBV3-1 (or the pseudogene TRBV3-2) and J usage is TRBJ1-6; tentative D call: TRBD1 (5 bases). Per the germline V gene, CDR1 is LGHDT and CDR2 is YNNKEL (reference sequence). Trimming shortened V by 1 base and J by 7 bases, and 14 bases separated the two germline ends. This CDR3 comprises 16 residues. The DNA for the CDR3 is TGTGCCAGCAGCCAAGGGGCCGGGACGGAAAATTCACCCCTCCACTTT. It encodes CASSQGAGTENSPLHF.

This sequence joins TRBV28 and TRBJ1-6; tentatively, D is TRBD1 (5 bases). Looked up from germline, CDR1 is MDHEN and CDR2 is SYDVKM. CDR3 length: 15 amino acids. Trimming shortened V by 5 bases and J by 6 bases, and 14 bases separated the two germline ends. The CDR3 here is CASSQRTLVNSPLHF. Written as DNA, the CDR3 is TGTGCCAGCAGTCAAAGGACACTGGTTAATTCACCCCTCCACTTT.

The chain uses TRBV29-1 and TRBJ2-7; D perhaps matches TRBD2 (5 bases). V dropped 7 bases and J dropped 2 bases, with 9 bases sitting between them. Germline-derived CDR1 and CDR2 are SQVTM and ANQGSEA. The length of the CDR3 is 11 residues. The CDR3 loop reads CSAGSPYEQYF. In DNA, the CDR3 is TGCAGCGCGGGATCCCCCTACGAGCAGTACTTC.

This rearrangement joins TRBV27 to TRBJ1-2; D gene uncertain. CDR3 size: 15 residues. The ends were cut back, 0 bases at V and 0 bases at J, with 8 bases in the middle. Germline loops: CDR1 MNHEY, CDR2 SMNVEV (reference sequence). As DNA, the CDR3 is TGTGCCAGCAGTTTATCGAGCAGCCCTAACTATGGCTACACCTTC. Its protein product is CASSLSSSPNYGYTF.

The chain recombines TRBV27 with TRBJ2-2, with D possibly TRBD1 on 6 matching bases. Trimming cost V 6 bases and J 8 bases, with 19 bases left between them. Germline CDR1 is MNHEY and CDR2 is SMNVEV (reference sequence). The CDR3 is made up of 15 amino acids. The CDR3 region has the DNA TGTGCCAGCAGCCCTAATTGGGAAACAGGGGGGGAGCTGTTTTTT. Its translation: CASSPNWETGGELFF.

The CDR3 DNA reads TGCGCCAGCAGCTTGACTAGAGGTGACACCGGGGAGCTGTTTTTT. Protein sequence: CASSLTRGDTGELFF. The chain employs TRBV5-1 and TRBJ2-2; perhaps TRBD2 as D (5 bases). Germline V gene lookup returns CDR1 SGHRS and CDR2 YFSETQ. V lost 1 base and J 3 bases, leaving 10 bases between the germline ends. The CDR3 runs 15 residues.

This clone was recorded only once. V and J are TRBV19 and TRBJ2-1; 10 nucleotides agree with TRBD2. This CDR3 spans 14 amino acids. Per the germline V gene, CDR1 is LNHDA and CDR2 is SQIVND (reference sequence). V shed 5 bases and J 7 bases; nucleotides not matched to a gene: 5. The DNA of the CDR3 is TGTGCCAGTAGTCTAGCGGGAGCCCAGAATGAGCAGTTCTTC. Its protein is CASSLAGAQNEQFF.

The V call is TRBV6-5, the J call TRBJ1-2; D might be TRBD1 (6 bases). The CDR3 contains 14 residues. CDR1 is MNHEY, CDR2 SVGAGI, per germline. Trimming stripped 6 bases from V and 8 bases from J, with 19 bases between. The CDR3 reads CASRGDGQRAGYTF. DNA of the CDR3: TGTGCCAGCAGGGGAGATGGACAGCGAGCGGGCTACACCTTC.

In nucleotides, the CDR3 is TGCAGCGTTGAATTGGGACTAGCGGGAGATACGCAGTATTTT. This sequence encodes CSVELGLAGDTQYF. V gene TRBV29-1 combines with J gene TRBJ2-3; 12 bases are shared with TRBD2. This CDR3 is 14 amino acids long. V was clipped by 2 bases and J by 5 bases; unmatched bases: 2. The germline V gene encodes CDR1 SQVTM and CDR2 ANQGSEA.

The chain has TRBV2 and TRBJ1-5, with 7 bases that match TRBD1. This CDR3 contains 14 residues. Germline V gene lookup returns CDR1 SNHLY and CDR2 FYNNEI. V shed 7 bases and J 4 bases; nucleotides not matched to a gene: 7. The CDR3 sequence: CASNIATGNQPQHF. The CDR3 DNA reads TGTGCCAGCAATATAGCGACAGGGAATCAGCCCCAGCATTTT.

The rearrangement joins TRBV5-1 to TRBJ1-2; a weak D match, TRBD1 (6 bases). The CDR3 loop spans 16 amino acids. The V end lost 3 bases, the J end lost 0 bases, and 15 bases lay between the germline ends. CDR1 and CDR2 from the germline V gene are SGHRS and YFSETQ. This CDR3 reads CASSWTAPPTNYGYTF. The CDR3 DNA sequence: TGCGCCAGCAGCTGGACAGCACCACCAACTAACTATGGCTACACCTTC.

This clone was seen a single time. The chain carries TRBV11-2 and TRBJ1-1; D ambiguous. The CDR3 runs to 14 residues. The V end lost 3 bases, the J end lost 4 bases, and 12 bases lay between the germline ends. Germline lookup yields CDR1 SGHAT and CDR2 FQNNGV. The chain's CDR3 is CASSLSWVGTEAFF. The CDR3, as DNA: TGTGCCAGCAGCTTGAGCTGGGTAGGCACTGAAGCTTTCTTT.

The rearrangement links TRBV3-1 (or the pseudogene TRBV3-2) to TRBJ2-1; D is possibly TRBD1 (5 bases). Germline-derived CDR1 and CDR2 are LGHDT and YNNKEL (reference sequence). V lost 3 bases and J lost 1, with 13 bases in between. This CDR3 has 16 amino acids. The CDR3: CASSQSAQGSYNEQFF. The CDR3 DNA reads TGTGCCAGCAGCCAGTCGGCGCAGGGTTCCTACAATGAGCAGTTCTTC.

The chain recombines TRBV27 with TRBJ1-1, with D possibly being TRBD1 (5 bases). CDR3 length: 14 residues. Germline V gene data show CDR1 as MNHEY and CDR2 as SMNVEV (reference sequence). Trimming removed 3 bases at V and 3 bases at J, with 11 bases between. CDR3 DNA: TGTGCCAGCAGTTTCCTACTGGGGGACACTGAAGCTTTCTTT. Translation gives CASSFLLGDTEAFF.

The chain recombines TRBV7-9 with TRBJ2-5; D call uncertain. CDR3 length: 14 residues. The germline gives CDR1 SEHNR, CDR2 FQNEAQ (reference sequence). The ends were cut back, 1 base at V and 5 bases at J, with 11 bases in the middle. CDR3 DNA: TGTGCCAGCAGCTTAGAGTCCAAATGGGAGACCCAGTACTTC. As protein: CASSLESKWETQYF.

Here the CDR3 reads CASSLVSGRNTEAFF. CDR3 DNA: TGTGCCAGCAGCTTAGTATCAGGGAGGAACACTGAAGCTTTCTTT. The chain couples TRBV5-6 to TRBJ1-1; D may be TRBD1 (5 bases). The V end lost 2 bases, the J end lost 1 base, and 12 bases lay between the germline ends. Germline-derived CDR1 and CDR2 are SGHDT and YYEEEE. The CDR3 is made up of 15 amino acids.

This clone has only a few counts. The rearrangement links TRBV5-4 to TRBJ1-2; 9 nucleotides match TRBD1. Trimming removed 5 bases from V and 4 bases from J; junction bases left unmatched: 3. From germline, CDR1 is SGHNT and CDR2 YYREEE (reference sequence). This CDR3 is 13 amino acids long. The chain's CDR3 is CASRLQGAYGYTF. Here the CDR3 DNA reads TGTGCCAGCAGACTACAGGGGGCCTATGGCTACACCTTC.